Presented here are 23 T cell receptor beta chains from one specimen sequenced in a study of blood T cell repertoires in COVID-19. Measured with immunoSEQ multiplex PCR; TCRdb has only the in-frame clones, and not every one. The sample has about 140,000 clones; about 80% are singletons. Sequences were obtained from peripheral blood. Receptors originate from a human donor in a cohort sampled during active COVID-19.

In DNA, the CDR3 is TGTGCCAGCAGGCGACTGGGTGGGGAGCGGGGGGACAATGAGCAGTTCTTC. Amino acids: CASRRLGGERGDNEQFF. V and J are TRBV6-6 and TRBJ2-1; TRBD2 matches 9 bases. V shed 6 bases, J shed 5 bases, and the junction held 14 bases outside the gene matches. The germline CDR1 and CDR2 sequences are MNHNY and SVGAGI (reference sequence). The CDR3 runs 17 residues.

As for this clone: The sample has other DNA sequences that encode this CDR3 too. The genes are TRBV5-1 and TRBJ1-2, with TRBD1 identical over 10 bases. Germline V gene sequence: CDR1 SGHRS, CDR2 YFSETQ. Losses at the gene ends were 2 bases for V and 7 bases for J; bases not matched to a gene: 5. The CDR3 has 14 residues. Here the CDR3 reads CASSFGQGGGGYTF. CDR3 in DNA: TGCGCCAGCAGCTTTGGACAGGGGGGTGGTGGCTACACCTTC.

This clone was observed once. This chain uses TRBV5-1 with TRBJ1-1; a weak D match, TRBD1 (6 bases). Germline CDR1 and CDR2: SGHRS and YFSETQ. V lost 4 bases to trimming and J lost 0 bases, with 10 bases between them. The length of the CDR3 is 14 residues. The chain's CDR3 is CASSAGTMNTEAFF. CDR3 in DNA: TGCGCCAGCAGCGCCGGGACAATGAACACTGAAGCTTTCTTT. The full variable domain, rest sourced from reference TRBV5-1 and TRBJ1-1, is KAGVTQTPRYLIKTRGQQVTLSCSPISGHRSVSWYQQTPGQGLQFLFEYFSETQRNKGNFPGRFSGRQFSNSRSEMNVSTLELGDSALYLCASSAGTMNTEAFFGQGTRLTVV.

This rearrangement joins TRBV28 to TRBJ1-1; D call uncertain. V shed 2 bases and J shed 4 bases, with 17 bases lying between them. Germline V CDR1 and CDR2: MDHEN, SYDVKM. CDR3 length equals 16 residues. CDR3 bases: TGTGCCAGCAGTTTAACCAAGGTGCGGGGAGGCACTGAAGCTTTCTTT. This gives the protein CASSLTKVRGGTEAFF.

This rearrangement joins TRBV12-3 or TRBV12-4 to TRBJ2-1, with D perhaps matching TRBD2 (5 bases). CDR3 length: 12 residues. V lost 8 bases and J 7 bases, leaving 12 bases between the germline ends. The CDR3 sequence is CASRRLQNEQFF. Written as DNA, the CDR3 is TGTGCCAGCCGACGACTACAGAATGAGCAGTTCTTC.

The chain is built from TRBV2 and TRBJ1-5; possible D gene TRBD1, 5 bases. Germline V gene sequence: CDR1 SNHLY, CDR2 FYNNEI. The CDR3 loop spans 14 amino acids. Trimming left V 4 bases short and J 3 bases short, with 10 bases between. The chain's CDR3 is CASSGGGDNQPQHF. As DNA, the CDR3 is TGTGCCAGCAGTGGCGGGGGAGACAATCAGCCCCAGCATTTT.

V usage is TRBV7-9 and J usage is TRBJ2-1; no reliable D call. V lost 5 bases and J 5 bases, leaving 4 bases between the germline ends. Germline loops: CDR1 SEHNR, CDR2 FQNEAQ (reference sequence). This CDR3 spans 11 amino acids. The CDR3 here is CASSLDNEQFF. For the CDR3, the DNA is TGTGCCAGCAGCCTTGACAATGAGCAGTTCTTC.

This clone was seen a few times. V gene TRBV7-6 combines with J gene TRBJ2-1; no clear D gene. There are 17 residues in the CDR3. With 5 bases removed from V and 7 bases from J, the gap between germline ends came to 24 bases. The germline CDR1 and CDR2 sequences are SGHVS and FNYEAQ. In nucleotides, the CDR3 is TGTGCCAGCAGCCCCACTAAATTATCCTATCTTGGGAATGAGCAGTTCTTC. It codes for CASSPTKLSYLGNEQFF. The variable domain in full, with the rest retrieved from reference TRBV7-6 and TRBJ2-1, is GAGVSQSPRYKVTKRGQDVALRCDPISGHVSLYWYRQALGQGPEFLTYFNYEAQQDKSGLPNDRFSAERPEGSISTLTIQRTEQRDSAMYRCASSPTKLSYLGNEQFFGPGTRLTVL.

The rearrangement uses TRBV2 and TRBJ1-5; tentatively, D is TRBD1 (5 bases). Trimming took 6 bases from V and 1 from J, leaving 10 bases between them. The CDR3 spans 14 residues. Germline V gene data show CDR1 as SNHLY and CDR2 as FYNNEI. The CDR3 sequence: CASRLTDSNQPQHF. CDR3 DNA: TGTGCCAGCAGGCTGACAGACAGCAATCAGCCCCAGCATTTT. Full variable domain (outside the CDR3, taken from reference TRBV2 and TRBJ1-5): EPEVTQTPSHQVTQMGQEVILRCVPISNHLYFYWYRQILGQKVEFLVSFYNNEISEKSEIFDDQFSVERPDGSNFTLKIRSTKLEDSAMYFCASRLTDSNQPQHFGDGTRLSIL.

The genes are TRBV11-2 and TRBJ2-7; 9 bases are shared with TRBD2. CDR1 and CDR2 from the germline V gene are SGHAT and FQNNGV. V was pared by 0 bases and J by 12 bases, with 6 bases of the junction left unmatched. There are 13 residues in the CDR3. The CDR3 nucleotides are TGTGCCAGCAGCTTAGAGCCGGCGGGAGGGCCGTACGTC. It specifies CASSLEPAGGPYV.

The genes are TRBV3-1 (or the pseudogene TRBV3-2) and TRBJ1-1; 8 bases match TRBD1. The CDR3 spans 16 residues. Germline V gene sequence: CDR1 LGHDT, CDR2 YNNKEL (reference sequence). The trim removed 0 bases at V and 1 base at J, leaving 4 bases unmatched. This CDR3 is CASSQEAQGGNTEAFF. The CDR3 DNA reads TGTGCCAGCAGCCAAGAGGCACAGGGGGGGAACACTGAAGCTTTCTTT.

CDR3 region: CASSQEGLAGGYTDTQYF. In DNA form, the CDR3 reads TGTGCCAGCAGCCAAGAAGGACTAGCGGGGGGGTACACAGATACGCAGTATTTT. V is TRBV3-1 (or the pseudogene TRBV3-2) and J is TRBJ2-3; TRBD2 aligns across 15 bases. After removal of 0 bases from V and 2 bases from J, the junction contained 3 bases not matched to a gene. Germline values: CDR1 LGHDT, CDR2 YNNKEL (reference sequence). The CDR3 totals 18 residues.

Only a few counts were recorded for this clone. V usage is TRBV3-1 (or the pseudogene TRBV3-2) and J usage is TRBJ1-6; no clear D gene. V gave up 0 bases and J gave up 6 bases, with 6 bases separating them. Germline values: CDR1 LGHDT, CDR2 YNNKEL (reference sequence). The CDR3 extends over 14 amino acids. The CDR3 DNA reads as TGTGCCAGCAGCCAAGAACTGGTTAATTCACCCCTCCACTTT. It encodes CASSQELVNSPLHF.

The chain uses TRBV5-5 and TRBJ1-5; the match to TRBD1 covers 8 bases. Germline trimming cut 7 bases from V and 3 bases from J; bases unmatched to any gene: 9. This CDR3 comprises 15 residues. Per the germline V gene, CDR1 is SGHKS and CDR2 is YYEKEE (reference sequence). CDR3 region: CASGAGTGVNQPQHF. The CDR3 DNA follows: TGTGCCAGCGGCGCCGGGACAGGCGTCAATCAGCCCCAGCATTTT.

The V call is TRBV27, the J call TRBJ2-7, with 8 bases fitting TRBD2. The CDR3 is 17 residues long. CDR1 MNHEY and CDR2 SMNVEV come from the germline V gene (reference sequence). Germline trimming cut 3 bases from V and 7 bases from J; bases unmatched to any gene: 17. The CDR3 nucleotides are TGTGCCAGCAGTTTGGGTCAAGGGAGGCGGGGGGTTAGGGAGCAGTACTTC. Protein product: CASSLGQGRRGVREQYF.

The CDR3 loop reads CASSEASGRADTQYF. DNA for the CDR3: TGCGCCAGCAGCGAGGCTAGCGGGAGGGCAGATACGCAGTATTTT. V is TRBV10-1 and J is TRBJ2-3; TRBD2 aligns across 12 bases. This CDR3 region has 15 residues. Germline CDR1 reads WNHNN; CDR2 reads SYGVQD (reference sequence). J lost 4 bases, V lost 6 bases, and 5 bases had no gene match.

The chain uses TRBV27 and TRBJ2-5; D not resolved. The CDR3 runs to 13 residues. The ends were cut back, 0 bases at V and 0 bases at J, with 2 bases in the middle. CDR1 and CDR2 (germline): MNHEY, SMNVEV (reference sequence). CDR3 protein: CASSLSYQETQYF. In DNA, the CDR3 is TGTGCCAGCAGTTTATCCTACCAAGAGACCCAGTACTTC.

The chain recombines TRBV9 with TRBJ2-7; 11 bases match TRBD2. CDR3 length: 15 residues. The ends lost 1 base at V and 2 bases at J; junction bases unmatched: 2. Germline V CDR1 and CDR2: SGDLS, YYNGEE. The chain's CDR3 is CASSVTSGGTYEQYF. CDR3 bases: TGTGCCAGCAGCGTAACTAGCGGGGGTACCTACGAGCAGTACTTC.

The chain combines TRBV7-9 with TRBJ2-3; TRBD2 matches 10 bases. Trimming cost V 5 bases and J 4 bases; bases outside gene matches: 9. The CDR3 loop spans 16 amino acids. The germline V gene encodes CDR1 SEHNR and CDR2 FQNEAQ (reference sequence). The CDR3, as DNA: TGTGCCAGCAGCGCTAGCGGGGGAGGTTGGGCAGATACGCAGTATTTT. Translating gives CASSASGGGWADTQYF.

The chain carries TRBV30 and TRBJ1-5; D remains ambiguous. Per germline, CDR1 GTSNPN and CDR2 SVGIG (reference sequence). V lost 0 bases, J lost 0 bases, and 15 bases lay in between. This CDR3 is 17 amino acids long. The DNA for the CDR3 is TGTGCCTGGAGTGTTGCAGGCCCCCCGTATAGCAATCAGCCCCAGCATTTT. Amino acid sequence: CAWSVAGPPYSNQPQHF.

The chain joins TRBV18 to TRBJ2-6; 8 bases are shared with TRBD1. After removal of 6 bases from V and 1 base from J, the junction contained 11 bases not matched to a gene. The CDR3 is made up of 18 amino acids. CDR1 and CDR2 from the germline V gene are KGHSH and LQKENI. CDR3 protein: CASSPYGQGASGANVLTF. CDR3 bases: TGTGCCAGCTCTCCGTATGGGCAGGGGGCTTCTGGGGCCAACGTCCTGACTTTC.

The V and J genes are TRBV5-1 and TRBJ1-4; 7 bases are shared with TRBD1. Germline V gives CDR1 SGHRS, CDR2 YFSETQ. Unmatched junction bases numbered 9, after V lost 2 bases and J lost 5 bases. The length of the CDR3 is 16 residues. The CDR3 DNA is TGCGCCAGCAGCTTACGCCCCGGGACAGTAAATGAAAAACTGTTTTTT. It translates to CASSLRPGTVNEKLFF.

V and J are TRBV11-2 and TRBJ2-1; D is uncertain. V lost 8 bases and J lost 1, with 9 bases in between. This CDR3 spans 13 amino acids. Germline CDR1 reads SGHAT; CDR2 reads FQNNGV. The CDR3 DNA sequence: TGTGCCAGCTCAGGAACTTCCTACAATGAGCAGTTCTTC. Its translation is CASSGTSYNEQFF.